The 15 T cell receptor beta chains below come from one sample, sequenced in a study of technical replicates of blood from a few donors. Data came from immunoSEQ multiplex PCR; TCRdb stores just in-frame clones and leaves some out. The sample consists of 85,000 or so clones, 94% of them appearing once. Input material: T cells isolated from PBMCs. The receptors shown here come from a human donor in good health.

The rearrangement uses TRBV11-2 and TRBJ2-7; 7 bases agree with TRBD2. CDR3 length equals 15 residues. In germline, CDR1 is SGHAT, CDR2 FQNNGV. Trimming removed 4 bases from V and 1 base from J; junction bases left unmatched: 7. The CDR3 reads CASSSTNGGSYEQYF. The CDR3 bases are TGTGCCAGCAGCTCCACCAACGGGGGGTCCTACGAGCAGTACTTC.

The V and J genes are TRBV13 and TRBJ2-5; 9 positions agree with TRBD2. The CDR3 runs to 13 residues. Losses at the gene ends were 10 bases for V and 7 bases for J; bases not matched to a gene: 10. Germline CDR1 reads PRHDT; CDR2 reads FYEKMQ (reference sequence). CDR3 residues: CATFSRGGGTQYF. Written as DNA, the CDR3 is TGTGCCACCTTTAGCCGCGGGGGGGGGACCCAGTACTTC.

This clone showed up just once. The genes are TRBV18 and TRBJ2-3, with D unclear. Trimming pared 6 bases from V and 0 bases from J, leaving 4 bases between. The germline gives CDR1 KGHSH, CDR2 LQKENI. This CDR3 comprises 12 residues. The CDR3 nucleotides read TGTGCCAGCTCCCAAAGCACAGATACGCAGTATTTT. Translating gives CASSQSTDTQYF.

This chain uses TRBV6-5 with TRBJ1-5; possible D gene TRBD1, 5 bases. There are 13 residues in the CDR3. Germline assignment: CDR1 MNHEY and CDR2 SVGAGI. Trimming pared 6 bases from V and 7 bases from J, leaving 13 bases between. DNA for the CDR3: TGTGCCAGCAGGGGGGGGAGGACCCAGCCCCAGCATTTT. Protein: CASRGGRTQPQHF.

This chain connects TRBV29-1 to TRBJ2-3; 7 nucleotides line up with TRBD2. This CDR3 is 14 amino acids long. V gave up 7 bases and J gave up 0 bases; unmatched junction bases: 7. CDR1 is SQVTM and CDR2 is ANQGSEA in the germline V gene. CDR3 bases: TGCAGCGCGGAGCGGGGAACTAGCACAGATACGCAGTATTTT. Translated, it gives CSAERGTSTDTQYF.

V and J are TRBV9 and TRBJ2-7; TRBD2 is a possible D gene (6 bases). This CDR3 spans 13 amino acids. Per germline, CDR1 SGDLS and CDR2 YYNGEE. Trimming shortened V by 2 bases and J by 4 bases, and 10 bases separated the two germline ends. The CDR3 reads CASSVDGGYEQYF. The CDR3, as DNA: TGTGCCAGCAGCGTGGACGGGGGATACGAGCAGTACTTC. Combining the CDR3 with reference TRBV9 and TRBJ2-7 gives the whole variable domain DSGVTQTPKHLITATGQRVTLRCSPRSGDLSVYWYQQSLDQGLQFLIQYYNGEERAKGNILERFSAQQFPDLHSELNLSSLELGDSALYFCASSVDGGYEQYFGPGTRLTVT.

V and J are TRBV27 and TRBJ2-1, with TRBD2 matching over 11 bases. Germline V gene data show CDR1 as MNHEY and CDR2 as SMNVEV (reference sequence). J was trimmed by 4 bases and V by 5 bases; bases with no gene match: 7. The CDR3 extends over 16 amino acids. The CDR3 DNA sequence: TGTGCCAGCAGTCCAGGGACTAGCGGAGCTTACAATGAGCAGTTCTTC. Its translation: CASSPGTSGAYNEQFF.

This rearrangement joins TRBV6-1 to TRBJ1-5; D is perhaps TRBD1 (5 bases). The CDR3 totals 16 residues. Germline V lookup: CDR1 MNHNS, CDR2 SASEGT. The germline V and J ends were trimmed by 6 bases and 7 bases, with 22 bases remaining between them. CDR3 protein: CASRENRAQGWQPQHF. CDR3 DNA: TGTGCCAGCAGGGAAAATCGGGCGCAGGGTTGGCAGCCCCAGCATTTT.

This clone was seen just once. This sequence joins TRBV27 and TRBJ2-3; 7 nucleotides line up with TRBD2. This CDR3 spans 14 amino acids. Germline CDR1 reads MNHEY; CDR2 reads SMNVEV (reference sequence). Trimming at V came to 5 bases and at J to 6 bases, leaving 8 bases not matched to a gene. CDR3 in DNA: TGTGCCAGCAGTGGCCGCGGGAGTTTGGATACGCAGTATTTT. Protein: CASSGRGSLDTQYF.

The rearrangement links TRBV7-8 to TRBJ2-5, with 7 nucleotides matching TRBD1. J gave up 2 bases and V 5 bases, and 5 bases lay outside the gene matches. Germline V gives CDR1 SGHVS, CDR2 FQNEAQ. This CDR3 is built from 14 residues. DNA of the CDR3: TGTGCCAGCAGCGGCAGACAGGGACAAGAGACCCAGTACTTC. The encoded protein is CASSGRQGQETQYF.

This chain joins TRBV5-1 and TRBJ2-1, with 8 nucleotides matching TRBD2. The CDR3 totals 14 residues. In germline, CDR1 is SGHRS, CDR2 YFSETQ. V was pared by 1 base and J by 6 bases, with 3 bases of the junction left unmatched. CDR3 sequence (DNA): TGCGCCAGCAGCTTGCGGACTAGCCCCAATGAGCAGTTCTTC. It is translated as CASSLRTSPNEQFF.

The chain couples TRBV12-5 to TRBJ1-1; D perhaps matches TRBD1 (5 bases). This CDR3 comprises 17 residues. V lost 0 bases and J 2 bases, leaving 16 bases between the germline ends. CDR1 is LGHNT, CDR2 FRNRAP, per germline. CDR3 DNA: TGTGCTAGTGGTTTGGTACCTCGAACGGGGGATAACACTGAAGCTTTCTTT. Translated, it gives CASGLVPRTGDNTEAFF.

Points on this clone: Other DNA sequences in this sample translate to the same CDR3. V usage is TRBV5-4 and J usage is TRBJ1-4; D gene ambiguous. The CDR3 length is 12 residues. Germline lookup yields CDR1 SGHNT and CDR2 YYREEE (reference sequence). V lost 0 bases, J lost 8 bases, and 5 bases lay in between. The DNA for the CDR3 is TGTGCCAGCAGCTTGGGAGGGGAAAAACTGTTTTTT. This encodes CASSLGGEKLFF.

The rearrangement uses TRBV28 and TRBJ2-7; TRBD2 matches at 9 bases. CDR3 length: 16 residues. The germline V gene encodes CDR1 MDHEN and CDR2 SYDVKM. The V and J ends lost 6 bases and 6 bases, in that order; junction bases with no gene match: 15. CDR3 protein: CASRMGLALVVGEQYF. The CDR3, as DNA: TGTGCCAGCAGGATGGGACTAGCTTTGGTGGTCGGCGAGCAGTACTTC. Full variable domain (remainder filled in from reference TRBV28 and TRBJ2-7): DVKVTQSSRYLVKRTGEKVFLECVQDMDHENMFWYRQDPGLGLRLIYFSYDVKMKEKGDIPEGYSVSREKKERFSLILESASTNQTSMYLCASRMGLALVVGEQYFGPGTRLTVT.

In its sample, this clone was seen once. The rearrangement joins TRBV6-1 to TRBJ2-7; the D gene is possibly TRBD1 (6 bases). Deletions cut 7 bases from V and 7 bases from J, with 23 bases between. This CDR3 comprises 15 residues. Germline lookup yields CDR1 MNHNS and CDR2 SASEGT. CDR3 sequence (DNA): TGTGCCAGCATCCAACCGGACAGCCGGGGCTTAGAGCAGTACTTC. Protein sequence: CASIQPDSRGLEQYF.